Shown below are 25 T cell receptor beta chains from a single sample sequenced in a study of T-cell reconstitution after alpha-beta-depleted transplantation in children. Researchers prepared the TCRbeta library using unique molecular identifiers, the study reports. One entry per CDR3 protein results from TCRdb running MiXCR on the PCR reads. The top ten hold less than 4.5% of the sample, which has about 400,000 distinct CDR3 sequences, roughly 20% seen once. The starting material was PBMCs from the stem cell graft donor, obtained from the stem cell graft. The receptors were gathered from a human donor who donated a stem cell graft to a child with acute myeloid leukemia.

The V and J genes are TRBV28 and TRBJ2-6; no clear D gene. V shed 5 bases and J shed 2 bases, with 13 bases lying between them. CDR1 is MDHEN and CDR2 is SYDVKM in the germline V gene. The CDR3 loop spans 16 amino acids. The CDR3 protein is CASSPLWVTGANVLTF. The CDR3 bases are TGTGCCAGCAGTCCTCTCTGGGTCACTGGGGCCAACGTCCTGACTTTC.

The J gene is TRBJ2-2, the V gene TRBV28; D possibly corresponds to TRBD1 (6 bases). CDR1 is MDHEN and CDR2 is SYDVKM in the germline V gene. Trimming stripped 6 bases from V and 5 bases from J, with 13 bases between. The CDR3 sequence is 14 residues long. The CDR3 DNA sequence: TGTGCCAGCAGACAGACAGGAAGAACCGGGGAGCTGTTTTTT. This encodes CASRQTGRTGELFF.

This clonotype appeared many times. The chain couples TRBV29-1 to TRBJ2-1, with a weak D call TRBD1 (6 bases). Trimming took 4 bases from V and 10 from J, leaving 8 bases between them. This CDR3 spans 10 amino acids. Germline-derived CDR1 and CDR2 are SQVTM and ANQGSEA. CDR3 nucleotide sequence: TGCAGCGTTGCCCAGGGGGAGCAGTTCTTC. Translation: CSVAQGEQFF.

This clonotype appeared a few times. The genes are TRBV20-1 and TRBJ2-7; 8 nucleotides agree with TRBD1. In germline, CDR1 is DFQATT, CDR2 SNEGSKA (reference sequence). This CDR3 has 14 residues. Trimming cost V 5 bases and J 0 bases; bases outside gene matches: 6. CDR3 nucleotide sequence: TGCAGTGCTCCCAGACAGGGGAGCTCCTACGAGCAGTACTTC. It specifies CSAPRQGSSYEQYF.

This clonotype was found many times. This chain uses TRBV29-1 with TRBJ2-2; no reliable D call. Germline CDR1 and CDR2: SQVTM and ANQGSEA. The germline V and J ends were trimmed by 4 bases and 5 bases, with 14 bases remaining between them. The CDR3 loop spans 14 amino acids. The CDR3 DNA follows: TGCAGCGTTGCACCAGGTGACCGGACCGGGGAGCTGTTTTTT. Translation: CSVAPGDRTGELFF.

V and J are TRBV20-1 and TRBJ2-1; no clear D. The germline V gene encodes CDR1 DFQATT and CDR2 SNEGSKA (reference sequence). The V and J ends lost 1 base and 1 base respectively, with 17 bases between them. There are 17 residues in the CDR3. DNA for the CDR3: TGCAGTGCTAGAGTTGAACCCCAACAACAATCCTACAATGAGCAGTTCTTC. Protein product: CSARVEPQQQSYNEQFF.

The chain uses TRBV12-3 or TRBV12-4 and TRBJ1-6, with TRBD1 matching 9 bases. V gave up 2 bases and J gave up 6 bases; unmatched junction bases: 8. The CDR3 length is 17 residues. The CDR3 loop reads CASSLRSGTGTNSPLHF. CDR3 DNA sequence: TGTGCCAGCAGTTTAAGGTCTGGGACAGGGACTAATTCACCCCTCCACTTT.

The rearrangement uses TRBV12-3 or TRBV12-4 and TRBJ2-3; no reliable D call. There are 15 residues in the CDR3. V gave up 5 bases and J gave up 1 base, with 13 bases separating them. Here the CDR3 DNA reads TGTGCCAGCAGTGGTTCCTTCGCGGGCACAGATACGCAGTATTTT. Protein: CASSGSFAGTDTQYF.

This clonotype was recorded at least ten times. The chain carries TRBV5-1 and TRBJ2-5; 10 bases fit TRBD2. This CDR3 region has 15 residues. Germline V gives CDR1 SGHRS, CDR2 YFSETQ. V trimming: 4 bases; J trimming: 3 bases; junction bases outside the gene matches: 6. The CDR3, as DNA: TGCGCCAGCAGCCCCGGAGGACTAGCGGAAGAGACCCAGTACTTC. Translated, it gives CASSPGGLAEETQYF. Variable domain in full (rest from reference TRBV5-1 and TRBJ2-5): KAGVTQTPRYLIKTRGQQVTLSCSPISGHRSVSWYQQTPGQGLQFLFEYFSETQRNKGNFPGRFSGRQFSNSRSEMNVSTLELGDSALYLCASSPGGLAEETQYFGPGTRLLVL.

The rearrangement uses TRBV7-2 and TRBJ1-6, with no clear D. Trimming pared 1 base from V and 9 bases from J, leaving 10 bases between. The CDR3 has 14 residues. Germline V CDR1 and CDR2: SGHTA, FQGNSA. Written as DNA, the CDR3 is TGTGCCAGCAGCTTAGGGTCGGAGACTTCACCCCTCCACTTT. It encodes CASSLGSETSPLHF.

The J gene is TRBJ2-7, the V gene TRBV28; TRBD1 is a possible D gene (5 bases). CDR3 length: 15 residues. Per the germline V gene, CDR1 is MDHEN and CDR2 is SYDVKM. V was cut by 2 bases and J by 4 bases, with 15 bases left in between. CDR3 in DNA: TGTGCCAGCAGTTTACACGGGCAGGGCCGTTACGAGCAGTACTTC. It yields the protein CASSLHGQGRYEQYF.

This clonotype occurred a few times. V gene TRBV3-1 combines with J gene TRBJ1-2; TRBD1 might be the D (5 bases). CDR1 LGHDT and CDR2 YNNKEL come from the germline V gene (reference sequence). The CDR3 is 13 amino acids. Between the trimmed V and J ends, which lost 4 bases and 7 bases, there was a span of 13 bases. The CDR3 nucleotides are TGTGCCAGCAGCCGTGAGGGGCCCTTTGGCTACACCTTC. Its protein is CASSREGPFGYTF.

The chain is built from TRBV12-3 or TRBV12-4 and TRBJ2-7; tentative D call: TRBD2 (6 bases). Trimming removed 4 bases from V and 6 bases from J, with 13 bases in between. This CDR3 is 13 amino acids long. The CDR3 coding sequence is TGTGCCAGCAGTTCTACTAGCAGCCCCGAGCAGTACTTC. Amino acid sequence: CASSSTSSPEQYF.

This clonotype was seen more than once but under ten times. The chain joins TRBV4-1 to TRBJ2-5; D uncertain. V lost 0 bases and J lost 5, with 10 bases in between. The CDR3 length is 14 residues. Germline values: CDR1 MGHRA, CDR2 YSYEKL. The CDR3 protein is CASSQEYYSETQYF. The CDR3 DNA sequence: TGCGCCAGCAGCCAAGAATACTATTCGGAGACCCAGTACTTC.

The chain links TRBV12-3 or TRBV12-4 to TRBJ2-1, with D perhaps matching TRBD1 or TRBD2 (6 bases each). The CDR3 loop spans 16 amino acids. V lost 6 bases and J 8 bases, leaving 23 bases between the germline ends. CDR3 protein: CASSPRGQPVGDEQFF. In DNA, the CDR3 is TGTGCCAGCAGCCCCCGGGGGCAGCCAGTTGGGGATGAGCAGTTCTTC.

Points on this clonotype: At one of its ends the junction is not consistent with the germline gene, which may arise from a read error. The chain is built from TRBV12-3 or TRBV12-4 and TRBJ2-1; either TRBD1 or TRBD2 may supply D (6 bases each). This CDR3 has 12 residues. The CDR3 here is CASNLPLGGLFF. The CDR3 DNA reads TGTGCCAGCAATTTACCCCTCGGGGGCCTGTTCTTC.

V gene TRBV6-6 combines with J gene TRBJ2-1; 8 bases are a match to TRBD1. The CDR3 runs 12 residues. Germline CDR1 is MNHNY and CDR2 is SVGAGI (reference sequence). Trimming at V came to 11 bases and at J to 8 bases, leaving 8 bases not matched to a gene. This CDR3 reads CAGTGQGDEQFF. The CDR3 DNA is TGTGCCGGGACCGGACAGGGCGATGAGCAGTTCTTC.

This clonotype was seen at least ten times. This chain connects TRBV29-1 to TRBJ2-3; 10 bases fit TRBD1. The CDR3 runs to 13 residues. Germline V gene lookup returns CDR1 SQVTM and CDR2 ANQGSEA. This CDR3 reads CSFGQGEADTQYF. CDR3 nucleotide sequence: TGCAGTTTCGGACAGGGGGAGGCAGATACGCAGTATTTT.

In this sample, this clonotype turned up many times. This chain connects TRBV11-2 to TRBJ2-1; 12 bases line up with TRBD2. J lost 10 bases, V lost 4 bases, and 8 bases had no gene match. The germline V gene has CDR1 SGHAT and CDR2 FQNNGV. The CDR3 runs 15 residues. The chain's CDR3 is CASSSQTSGGQEQFF. For the CDR3, the DNA is TGTGCCAGCAGCTCCCAGACTAGCGGGGGCCAGGAGCAGTTCTTC.

This clonotype has just a few counts. This chain uses TRBV6-5 with TRBJ2-1; TRBD2 might be the D (6 bases). V was pared by 3 bases and J by 2 bases, with 11 bases between. Germline assignment: CDR1 MNHEY and CDR2 SVGAGI. CDR3 length equals 15 residues. CDR3: CASSYLGEAYNEQFF. The CDR3 DNA reads as TGTGCCAGCAGTTATCTGGGGGAGGCCTACAATGAGCAGTTCTTC.

This clonotype was counted a few times. The rearrangement links TRBV15 to TRBJ2-5; D call uncertain. Germline V gene lookup returns CDR1 LNHNV and CDR2 YYDKDF (reference sequence). The CDR3 is 15 amino acids. Trimming cost V 0 bases and J 8 bases, with 16 bases left between them. The CDR3 region is CATSRDVRPEGTQYF. The CDR3 DNA sequence: TGTGCCACCAGCAGAGATGTAAGACCCGAAGGTACCCAGTACTTC.

The gene calls are TRBV28 and TRBJ2-3; D gene uncertain. CDR1 is MDHEN, CDR2 SYDVKM, per germline. There are 13 residues in the CDR3. V was clipped by 6 bases and J by 0 bases, with 7 bases between them. The CDR3 loop is CASSDTSTDTQYF. The CDR3 DNA follows: TGTGCCAGCAGCGATACAAGCACAGATACGCAGTATTTT.

In the case of this clonotype: Its ends do not fully match the called genes, so a read error is possible. V usage is TRBV12-3 or TRBV12-4 and J usage is TRBJ2-1, with 7 bases that match TRBD1. The CDR3 consists of 13 residues. The CDR3 bases are TGTGCCAGCCGGGACAGCCTATACAATGAGCATTTCTTC. Protein sequence: CASRDSLYNEHFF.

This clonotype has a count of ten or more. The rearrangement links TRBV25-1 to TRBJ2-7, with D possibly matching TRBD2 (6 bases). V lost 4 bases and J lost 0, with 13 bases in between. The germline CDR1 and CDR2 sequences are MGHDK and SYGVNS. CDR3 length: 15 residues. CDR3 DNA: TGTGCCAGCAGTGGGGTGGAGGGGTCCTCCTACGAGCAGTACTTC. Translated: CASSGVEGSSYEQYF.

This clonotype was recorded once. The rearrangement joins TRBV7-3 to TRBJ2-7; 7 bases map to TRBD1. CDR1 and CDR2 (germline): SGHTA, FQGTGA. Trimming took 1 base from V and 3 from J; bases not matched to a gene: 6. The CDR3 consists of 15 residues. CDR3 residues: CASSLSPGGIYEQYF. For the CDR3, the DNA is TGTGCCAGCAGCTTAAGCCCAGGGGGTATCTACGAGCAGTACTTC.